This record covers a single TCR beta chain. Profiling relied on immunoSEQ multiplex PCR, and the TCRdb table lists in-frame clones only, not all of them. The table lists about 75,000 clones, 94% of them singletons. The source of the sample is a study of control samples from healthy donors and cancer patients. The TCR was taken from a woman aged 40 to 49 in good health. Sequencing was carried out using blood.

CDR3 nucleotides: TGTGCCTGGAGTGTTGCTCACGAGCAGTACTTC. Protein product: CAWSVAHEQYF. The gene calls are TRBV30 and TRBJ2-7; no clear D gene. The length of the CDR3 is 11 residues. The V end was cut by 0 bases, the J end by 5 bases, with 5 bases between. Germline V gene data show CDR1 as GTSNPN and CDR2 as SVGIG (reference sequence).